The 30 T cell receptor beta chains below come from one sample, sequenced in a study of OX40 agonist ivuxolimab in advanced cancers. The receptor library was made with the immunoSEQ multiplex PCR assay. TCRdb carries this immuneACCESS record with in-frame sequences only. Its versions omit some clonotypes, under half of them owing to an unresolved V gene in the studies checked, with the rest unexplained. The sample table shows tens of thousands of clones, and more than 70% are seen once. In total, the top ten clones hold about 2.1% of the sample. Source: CD4+ or CD8+ T cells sorted from blood, taken in a trial of the OX40 agonist ivuxolimab. The receptors originated from an adult with an advanced solid tumor such as melanoma, head and neck, liver or kidney cancer.

This sequence joins TRBV5-6 and TRBJ2-2; D unclear. Germline CDR1 SGHDT, CDR2 YYEEEE. V lost 0 bases and J 2 bases, leaving 8 bases between the germline ends. The CDR3 length is 15 residues. The CDR3 bases are TGTGCCAGCAGCTTGGAGTCGCGAAACACCGGGGAGCTGTTTTTT. Translating it yields CASSLESRNTGELFF. The full variable domain, its missing parts supplied by reference TRBV5-6 and TRBJ2-2, is DAGVTQSPTHLIKTRGQQVTLRCSPKSGHDTVSWYQQALGQGPQFIFQYYEEEERQRGNFPDRFSGHQFPNYSSELNVNALLLGDSALYLCASSLESRNTGELFFGEGSRLTVL.

The chain has TRBV16 and TRBJ2-1; D gene unclear. Per the germline V gene, CDR1 is KGHSY and CDR2 is FQNENV. This CDR3 is 17 amino acids long. Deletions cut 1 base from V and 0 bases from J, with 13 bases between. CDR3 in amino acids: CASSQYTAASSYNEQFF. CDR3 nucleotide sequence: TGTGCCAGCAGCCAATATACGGCCGCCAGCTCCTACAATGAGCAGTTCTTC.

The chain joins TRBV6-5 to TRBJ1-2; 7 positions agree with TRBD1. Germline V gene data show CDR1 as MNHEY and CDR2 as SVGAGI. The ends lost 0 bases at V and 4 bases at J; junction bases unmatched: 2. This CDR3 is built from 14 residues. The CDR3 bases are TGTGCCAGCAGTTACTCTCCAGGGGGCTATGGCTACACCTTC. Its translation is CASSYSPGGYGYTF.

The genes are TRBV18 and TRBJ1-6; 12 nucleotides align to TRBD1. J gave up 10 bases and V 4 bases, and 8 bases lay outside the gene matches. The germline V gene encodes CDR1 KGHSH and CDR2 LQKENI. This CDR3 region has 16 residues. CDR3 sequence (DNA): TGTGCCAGCTCACTCCCCTCCGGGACAGGGGGCTCACCCCTCCACTTT. Encoded protein: CASSLPSGTGGSPLHF. Together with reference TRBV18 and TRBJ1-6, the CDR3 gives the full variable domain: NAGVMQNPRHLVRRRGQEARLRCSPMKGHSHVYWYRQLPEEGLKFMVYLQKENIIDESGMPKERFSAEFPKEGPSILRIQQVVRGDSAAYFCASSLPSGTGGSPLHFGNGTRLTVT.

The CDR3 spells CSVLTSNREQFF. DNA of the CDR3: TGCAGCGTCCTGACTAGCAATAGGGAGCAGTTCTTC. The chain uses TRBV29-1 and TRBJ2-1, with 7 positions matching TRBD2. Trimming cost V 6 bases and J 10 bases; bases outside gene matches: 9. The CDR3 contains 12 residues. The germline V gene encodes CDR1 SQVTM and CDR2 ANQGSEA.

The chain links TRBV7-2 to TRBJ2-7; TRBD1 matches 7 bases. Per the germline V gene, CDR1 is SGHTA and CDR2 is FQGNSA. Losses at the gene ends were 7 bases for V and 2 bases for J; bases not matched to a gene: 11. There are 15 residues in the CDR3. The CDR3 DNA follows: TGTGCCAGCACCTCCCCTAGGGGGCGAGCCTACGAGCAGTACTTC. Its protein product is CASTSPRGRAYEQYF.

This chain uses TRBV6-1 with TRBJ2-1, with D possibly TRBD2 on 6 matching bases. V shed 6 bases and J shed 6 bases, with 12 bases lying between them. The CDR3 totals 13 residues. CDR1 and CDR2 from the germline V gene are MNHNS and SASEGT. The CDR3 reads CASSDGRRNEQFF. CDR3 coding DNA: TGTGCCAGCAGCGATGGGAGGCGCAATGAGCAGTTCTTC.

The chain couples TRBV7-3 to TRBJ1-1; D is undetermined. The CDR3 has 17 amino acids. Germline lookup yields CDR1 SGHTA and CDR2 FQGTGA. The ends were cut back, 2 bases at V and 0 bases at J, with 16 bases in the middle. CDR3 bases: TGTGCCAGCAGCTTACAAGGTCAGACAATCATGAACACTGAAGCTTTCTTT. Protein product: CASSLQGQTIMNTEAFF.

CDR3 coding DNA: TGCAGCGTCGACAGGAGTAACTATGGCTACACCTTC. It translates to CSVDRSNYGYTF. The chain is built from TRBV29-1 and TRBJ1-2; D is perhaps TRBD1 (6 bases). Trimming removed 6 bases from V and 1 base from J, with 9 bases in between. The germline gives CDR1 SQVTM, CDR2 ANQGSEA. CDR3 length: 12 residues.

This chain joins TRBV2 and TRBJ2-1, with 8 bases identical to TRBD1. CDR3 size: 14 residues. Germline values: CDR1 SNHLY, CDR2 FYNNEI. The V segment lost 3 bases and the J segment 8 bases; nucleotides outside the gene matches: 6. In DNA form, the CDR3 reads TGTGCCAGCAGTGACCGGACAGGGACCGATGAGCAGTTCTTC. Protein: CASSDRTGTDEQFF.

This clone was detected a few times. The rearrangement uses TRBV4-1 and TRBJ1-4; perhaps TRBD1 as D (5 bases). Between the trimmed V and J ends, which lost 1 base and 8 bases, there was a span of 14 bases. The CDR3 length is 15 residues. Germline V gene lookup returns CDR1 MGHRA and CDR2 YSYEKL. In DNA form, the CDR3 reads TGCGCCAGCAGCCAAGTTGGGAGGGGAAGGGAAAAACTGTTTTTT. This translates into CASSQVGRGREKLFF.

The rearrangement joins TRBV18 to TRBJ1-5; tentatively, D is TRBD1 (6 bases). The V gene lost 3 bases and the J gene lost 4 bases, with 13 bases spanning the gap. The CDR3 sequence is 15 residues long. The germline gives CDR1 KGHSH, CDR2 LQKENI. The CDR3 region is CASSPAGALNQPQHF. The CDR3 region has the DNA TGTGCCAGCTCACCGGCAGGGGCCCTTAATCAGCCCCAGCATTTT.

V usage is TRBV29-1 and J usage is TRBJ1-2; perhaps TRBD1 as D (6 bases). V lost 4 bases, J lost 4 bases, and 13 bases lay in between. From germline, CDR1 is SQVTM and CDR2 ANQGSEA. The CDR3 runs 13 residues. The DNA for the CDR3 is TGCAGCGTTGGAGGGGGGGAGGGCTATGGCTACACCTTC. It is translated as CSVGGGEGYGYTF.

The chain combines TRBV27 with TRBJ2-2, with a possible D match to TRBD1 (6 bases). CDR3 length: 15 amino acids. The V end lost 7 bases, the J end lost 7 bases, and 19 bases lay between the germline ends. Germline values: CDR1 MNHEY, CDR2 SMNVEV (reference sequence). This CDR3 is CASTRNRELIGELFF. Written as DNA, the CDR3 is TGTGCCAGCACCCGGAACAGGGAATTGATCGGGGAGCTGTTTTTT.

The chain recombines TRBV19 with TRBJ1-1; D is unclear. CDR3 length equals 15 residues. Germline V gene lookup returns CDR1 LNHDA and CDR2 SQIVND (reference sequence). Trimming cost V 3 bases and J 0 bases, with 11 bases left between them. DNA of the CDR3: TGTGCCAGTAGTATCAGTGGACGAGTGAACACTGAAGCTTTCTTT. It translates to CASSISGRVNTEAFF.

This clone showed up just once. This chain connects TRBV4-1 to TRBJ2-5, with D perhaps matching TRBD1 (6 bases). Germline loops: CDR1 MGHRA, CDR2 YSYEKL. V lost 2 bases and J lost 3, with 13 bases in between. This CDR3 has 15 residues. The CDR3 nucleotides are TGCGCCAGCAGCCAAACCCCCGGGACAAAAGAGACCCAGTACTTC. Its protein product is CASSQTPGTKETQYF.

The CDR3 coding sequence is TGTGCCAGCAGGGGGGTGGAGGAGACCCAGTACTTC. Translation: CASRGVEETQYF. The chain employs TRBV2 and TRBJ2-5, with D possibly being TRBD1 or TRBD2 (5 bases each). This CDR3 has 12 amino acids. Germline V gene data show CDR1 as SNHLY and CDR2 as FYNNEI. The V and J ends lost 6 bases and 5 bases respectively, with 10 bases between them.

This clone was observed once. V gene TRBV28 combines with J gene TRBJ1-5, with D hard to call. Germline assignment: CDR1 MDHEN and CDR2 SYDVKM. Trimming cost V 3 bases and J 0 bases, with 12 bases left between them. There are 16 residues in the CDR3. The CDR3, as DNA: TGTGCCAGCAGTTTCCCCGTGGGCCTTAGCAATCAGCCCCAGCATTTT. It translates to CASSFPVGLSNQPQHF.

The chain employs TRBV18 and TRBJ1-5; TRBD1 might be the D (5 bases). Looked up from germline, CDR1 is KGHSH and CDR2 is LQKENI. V lost 2 bases, J lost 2 bases, and 7 bases lay in between. This CDR3 contains 14 residues. The CDR3 region is CASSPGGRNQPQHF. The CDR3 DNA reads as TGTGCCAGCTCACCAGGGGGACGCAATCAGCCCCAGCATTTT.

The chain couples TRBV5-8 to TRBJ2-7; 11 bases agree with TRBD2. Germline CDR1 SGHTS, CDR2 YDEGEE. The V gene end was trimmed by 3 bases and the J gene end by 5 bases; junction bases not matched to a gene: 13. The CDR3 has 17 residues. The CDR3 reads CASSYAGTSGRGNEQYF. CDR3 nucleotide sequence: TGTGCCAGCAGCTACGCCGGGACTAGCGGTAGGGGGAACGAGCAGTACTTC.

The V and J genes are TRBV6-6 and TRBJ1-2, with TRBD1 matching over 7 bases. This CDR3 contains 15 residues. The V and J ends lost 7 bases and 2 bases, in that order; junction bases with no gene match: 10. The germline CDR1 and CDR2 sequences are MNHNY and SVGAGI (reference sequence). In nucleotides, the CDR3 is TGTGCCAGCAATTCAGGACAGGCAAGAAACTATGGCTACACCTTC. It encodes CASNSGQARNYGYTF.

The V call is TRBV27, the J call TRBJ2-1; TRBD2 agrees at 8 bases. Germline V gives CDR1 MNHEY, CDR2 SMNVEV (reference sequence). V lost 2 bases, J lost 9 bases, and 12 bases stayed unmatched. The CDR3 totals 16 residues. CDR3 amino acids: CASSLPGTRAGSEQFF. In nucleotides, the CDR3 is TGTGCCAGCAGTTTACCAGGGACTAGGGCTGGGAGTGAGCAGTTCTTC.

The V call is TRBV4-2, the J call TRBJ2-7, with TRBD2 identical over 11 bases. V gave up 0 bases and J gave up 0 bases; unmatched junction bases: 4. The CDR3 loop spans 17 amino acids. Germline CDR1 and CDR2: LGHNA and YNFKEQ. This chain's CDR3 is CASSQDPSGRSSYEQYF. The CDR3 bases are TGTGCCAGCAGCCAAGACCCTAGCGGGAGGAGCTCCTACGAGCAGTACTTC.

This clone has more than one count but fewer than ten. The chain uses TRBV30 and TRBJ2-7, with D tentatively TRBD1 (6 bases). The CDR3 loop spans 11 amino acids. Germline V gene data show CDR1 as GTSNPN and CDR2 as SVGIG (reference sequence). The ends were cut back, 6 bases at V and 4 bases at J, with 10 bases in the middle. The CDR3 region has the DNA TGTGCCTGCCAAACAGGGTACGAGCAGTACTTC. It translates to CACQTGYEQYF. The complete variable domain, with remaining parts taken from reference TRBV30 and TRBJ2-7, reads SQTIHQWPATLVQPVGSPLSLECTVEGTSNPNLYWYRQAAGRGLQLLFYSVGIGQISSEVPQNLSASRPQDRQFILSSKKLLLSDSGFYLCACQTGYEQYFGPGTRLTVT.

The chain links TRBV29-1 to TRBJ2-4; possibly TRBD2 for D (5 bases). Germline assignment: CDR1 SQVTM and CDR2 ANQGSEA. V shed 7 bases and J shed 4 bases, with 17 bases lying between them. The CDR3 runs 14 residues. DNA for the CDR3: TGCAGCGCCCAACTAGGTTCCCTGAAAAACATTCAGTACTTC. Residues: CSAQLGSLKNIQYF.

The genes are TRBV14 and TRBJ2-1; D assignment may be TRBD1 or TRBD2 (5 bases each). This CDR3 is 16 amino acids long. Germline lookup yields CDR1 SGHDN and CDR2 FVKESK. V lost 1 base to trimming and J lost 10 bases, with 20 bases between them. CDR3 in amino acids: CASSQVPGPPNREQFF. The DNA of the CDR3 is TGTGCCAGCAGCCAAGTCCCGGGACCCCCGAATCGCGAGCAGTTCTTC.

This clone was detected a few times. The chain carries TRBV28 and TRBJ2-1; D is ambiguous. This CDR3 has 11 residues. Germline CDR1 is MDHEN and CDR2 is SYDVKM. Trimming cost V 8 bases and J 5 bases, with 7 bases left between them. For the CDR3, the DNA is TGTGCCAGCTACACCAACAATGAGCAGTTCTTC. This translates into CASYTNNEQFF.

The chain recombines TRBV19 with TRBJ1-5; 7 bases line up with TRBD1. V was pared by 6 bases and J by 1 base, with 12 bases of the junction left unmatched. Germline V gene sequence: CDR1 LNHDA, CDR2 SQIVND (reference sequence). The CDR3 contains 17 residues. DNA of the CDR3: TGTGCCAGTAGACCTCGAGAGGGGGCTCGGAGCAATCAGCCCCAGCATTTT. Translation gives CASRPREGARSNQPQHF.

J is TRBJ2-5 and V is TRBV7-2; 9 positions match TRBD1. Per germline, CDR1 SGHTA and CDR2 FQGNSA. V lost 5 bases, J lost 7 bases, and 8 bases stayed unmatched. The CDR3 runs 14 residues. The CDR3 spells CASSQTGGAGTQYF. The DNA of the CDR3 is TGTGCCAGCAGCCAGACAGGGGGGGCAGGGACCCAGTACTTC. Full variable domain (missing parts from reference TRBV7-2 and TRBJ2-5): GAGVSQSPSNKVTEKGKDVELRCDPISGHTALYWYRQSLGQGLEFLIYFQGNSAPDKSGLPSDRFSAERTGGSVSTLTIQRTQQEDSAVYLCASSQTGGAGTQYFGPGTRLLVL.

The rearrangement links TRBV7-2 to TRBJ1-4; no clear D gene. The germline V gene has CDR1 SGHTA and CDR2 FQGNSA. The CDR3 has 14 residues. Trimming took off 5 bases at V and 1 base at J, with 8 bases between the two ends. CDR3: CASSPGKTNEKLFF. The CDR3 DNA reads as TGTGCCAGCAGCCCGGGGAAAACTAATGAAAAACTGTTTTTT. Full variable domain (missing parts from reference TRBV7-2 and TRBJ1-4): GAGVSQSPSNKVTEKGKDVELRCDPISGHTALYWYRQSLGQGLEFLIYFQGNSAPDKSGLPSDRFSAERTGGSVSTLTIQRTQQEDSAVYLCASSPGKTNEKLFFGSGTQLSVL.